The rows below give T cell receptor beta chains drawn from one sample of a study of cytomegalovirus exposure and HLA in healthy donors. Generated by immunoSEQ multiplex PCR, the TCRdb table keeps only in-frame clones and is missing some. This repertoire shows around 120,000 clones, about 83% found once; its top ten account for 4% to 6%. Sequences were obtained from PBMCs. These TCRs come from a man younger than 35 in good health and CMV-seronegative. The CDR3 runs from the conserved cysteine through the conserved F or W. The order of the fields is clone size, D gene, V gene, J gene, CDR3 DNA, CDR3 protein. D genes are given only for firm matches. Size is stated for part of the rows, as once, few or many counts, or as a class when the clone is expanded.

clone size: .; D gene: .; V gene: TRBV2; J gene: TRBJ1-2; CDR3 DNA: TGTGCCAGCAGGGACTCCCAACGGGACTATGGCTACACCTTC; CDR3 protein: CASRDSQRDYGYTF
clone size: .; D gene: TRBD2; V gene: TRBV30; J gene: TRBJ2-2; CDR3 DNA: TGTGCCTTCCCCATGCTAGCGGGGAGCCCCGGGGAGCTGTTTTTT; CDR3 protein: CAFPMLAGSPGELFF
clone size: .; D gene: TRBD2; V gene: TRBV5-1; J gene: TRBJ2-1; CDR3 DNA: TGCGCCAGCAGCTCCGGACTAGCGGGAGGGTATGAGCAGTTCTTC; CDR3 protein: CASSSGLAGGYEQFF
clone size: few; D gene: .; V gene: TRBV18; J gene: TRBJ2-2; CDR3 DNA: TGTGCCAGCTCACCCACCAGCACCGGGGAGCTGTTTTTT; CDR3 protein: CASSPTSTGELFF
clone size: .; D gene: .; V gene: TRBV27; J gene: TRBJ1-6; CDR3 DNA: TGTGCCAGCAGTACAGACACAAATTCACCCCTCCACTTT; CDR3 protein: CASSTDTNSPLHF
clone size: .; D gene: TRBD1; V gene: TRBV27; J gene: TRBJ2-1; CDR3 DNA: TGTGCCAGCAGTAACCTAGCCGGGACAGGGGAAGGTGGGCAGTTCTTC; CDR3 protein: CASSNLAGTGEGGQFF
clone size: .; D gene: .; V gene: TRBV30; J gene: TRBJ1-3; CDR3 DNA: TGTGCCTGGAGTTCCCAAACTGGAAACACCATATATTTT; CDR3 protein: CAWSSQTGNTIYF
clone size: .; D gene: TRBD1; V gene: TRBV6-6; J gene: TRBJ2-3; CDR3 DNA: TGTGCCAGCAGTTCCGGGACAGGGGTAGATACGCAGTATTTT; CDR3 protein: CASSSGTGVDTQYF
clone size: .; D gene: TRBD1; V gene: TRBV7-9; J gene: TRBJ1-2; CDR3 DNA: TGTGCCAGCAGCTTAGTTGTGGCAGGGGGCGGCTACACCTTC; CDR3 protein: CASSLVVAGGGYTF
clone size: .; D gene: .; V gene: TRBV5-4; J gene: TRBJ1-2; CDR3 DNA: TGTGCCAGCACCGGAGGGGCAGGTGGTACTAACTATGGCTACACCTTC; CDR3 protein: CASTGGAGGTNYGYTF
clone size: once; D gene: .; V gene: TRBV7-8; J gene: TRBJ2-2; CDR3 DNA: TGTGCCAGCAGCTTAAACATCCCTCCCGGGGAGCTGTTTTTT; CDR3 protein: CASSLNIPPGELFF
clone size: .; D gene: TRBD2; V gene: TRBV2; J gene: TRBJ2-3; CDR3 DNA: TGTGCCAGCAGTACCCAGACTAGCGGGAGACGACATACGCAGTATTTT; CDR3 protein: CASSTQTSGRRHTQYF
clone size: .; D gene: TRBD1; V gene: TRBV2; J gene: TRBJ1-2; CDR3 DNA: TGTGCCAGCACCCAAGAGAGACAGGGGGCTGAGAGTGGCTACACCTTC; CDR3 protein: CASTQERQGAESGYTF
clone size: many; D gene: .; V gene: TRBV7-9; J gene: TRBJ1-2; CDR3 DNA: TGTGCCAGCAGCTTAGGCAGGGCAGCTAACTATGGCTACACCTTC; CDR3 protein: CASSLGRAANYGYTF
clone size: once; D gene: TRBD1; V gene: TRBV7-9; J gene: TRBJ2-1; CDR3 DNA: TGTGCCAGCAGCTTAGGGACAGGGGATGAGCAGTTCTTC; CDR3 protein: CASSLGTGDEQFF
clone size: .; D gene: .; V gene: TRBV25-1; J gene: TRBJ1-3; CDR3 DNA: TGTGCCAGCAGTGGGGGACTGAACTCTGGAAACACCATATATTTT; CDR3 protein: CASSGGLNSGNTIYF
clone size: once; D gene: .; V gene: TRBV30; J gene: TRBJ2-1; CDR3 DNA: TGTGCCTTTGGAAGGCTCTCTAGCATCAATGAGCAGTTCTTC; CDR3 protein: CAFGRLSSINEQFF
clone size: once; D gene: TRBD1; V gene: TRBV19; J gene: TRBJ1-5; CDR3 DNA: TGTGCCAGTACCACAATCGACAGGGTGGATCAGCCCCAGCATTTT; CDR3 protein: CASTTIDRVDQPQHF
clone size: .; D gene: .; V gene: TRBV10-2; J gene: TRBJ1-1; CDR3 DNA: TGCGCCGCCGCAGCAGGGCCCGAAGCTTTCTTT; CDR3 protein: CAAAAGPEAFF
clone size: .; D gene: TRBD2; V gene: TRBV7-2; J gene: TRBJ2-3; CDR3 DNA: TGTGCCAGCAGCGCACTTAGCGGGGGGGCGTCAGATACGCAGTATTTT; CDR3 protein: CASSALSGGASDTQYF
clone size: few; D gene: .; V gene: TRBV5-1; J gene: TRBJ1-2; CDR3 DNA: TGCGCCAGCAGCTTGGGTGGGAGACAAAACTATGGCTACACCTTC; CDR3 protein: CASSLGGRQNYGYTF
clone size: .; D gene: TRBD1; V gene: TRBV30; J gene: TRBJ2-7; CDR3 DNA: TGTGCCTGGAGTACCGGACAGGGGACCTACGAGCAGTACTTC; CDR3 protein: CAWSTGQGTYEQYF
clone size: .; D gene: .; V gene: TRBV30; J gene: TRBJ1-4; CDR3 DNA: TGTGCCTGGTCGTGGGGGAGGGAAAAACTGTTTTTT; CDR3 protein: CAWSWGREKLFF
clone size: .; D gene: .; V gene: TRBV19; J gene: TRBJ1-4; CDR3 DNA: TGTGCCAGTAGTCCCAGGGACACAACTAATGAAAAACTGTTTTTT; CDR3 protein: CASSPRDTTNEKLFF
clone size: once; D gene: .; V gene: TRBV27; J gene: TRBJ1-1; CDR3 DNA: TGTGCCAGCAGTCCTGCCGTAGGGGCGCGGACTGAAGCTTTCTTT; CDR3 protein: CASSPAVGARTEAFF
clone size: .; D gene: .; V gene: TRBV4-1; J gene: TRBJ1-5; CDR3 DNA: TGCGCCAGCAGCCCAGACGCAGGGTTCAATCAGCCCCAGCATTTT; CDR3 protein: CASSPDAGFNQPQHF
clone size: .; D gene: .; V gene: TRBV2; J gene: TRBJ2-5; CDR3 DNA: TGTGCCAGCACCCAACGGGAGACCCAGTACTTC; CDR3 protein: CASTQRETQYF